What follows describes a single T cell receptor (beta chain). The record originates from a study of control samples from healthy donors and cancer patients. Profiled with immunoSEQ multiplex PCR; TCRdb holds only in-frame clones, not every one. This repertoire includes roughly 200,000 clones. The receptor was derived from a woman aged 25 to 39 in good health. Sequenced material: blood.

In nucleotides, the CDR3 is TGTGCCAGCAGAGTGACAGGGGGTCCCGATCCCCTCCACTTT. This encodes CASRVTGGPDPLHF. The rearrangement joins TRBV6-5 to TRBJ1-6; 9 positions match TRBD1. The V segment lost 6 bases and the J segment 13 bases; nucleotides outside the gene matches: 10. The CDR3 runs to 14 residues. Germline CDR1 MNHEY, CDR2 SVGAGI.